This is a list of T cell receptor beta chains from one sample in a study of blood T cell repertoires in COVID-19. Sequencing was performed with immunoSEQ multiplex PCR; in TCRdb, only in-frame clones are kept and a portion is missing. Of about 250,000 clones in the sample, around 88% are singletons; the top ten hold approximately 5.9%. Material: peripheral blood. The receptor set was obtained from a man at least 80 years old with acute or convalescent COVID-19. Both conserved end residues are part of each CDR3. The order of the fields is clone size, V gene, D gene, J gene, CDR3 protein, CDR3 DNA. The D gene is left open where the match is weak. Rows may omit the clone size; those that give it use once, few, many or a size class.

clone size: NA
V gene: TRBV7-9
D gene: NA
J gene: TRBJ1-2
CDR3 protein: CASSSSRGTGDYGYTF
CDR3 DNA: TGTGCCAGCAGCTCCTCCAGAGGGACGGGAGACTATGGCTACACCTTC

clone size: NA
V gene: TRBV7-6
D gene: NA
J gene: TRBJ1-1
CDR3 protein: CASSFQGGGYTEAFF
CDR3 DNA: TGTGCCAGCAGCTTTCAGGGAGGAGGGTACACTGAAGCTTTCTTT

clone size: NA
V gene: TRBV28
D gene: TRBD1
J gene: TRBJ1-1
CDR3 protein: CASSPPGQGTNTEAFF
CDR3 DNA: TGTGCCAGCAGTCCTCCGGGACAGGGGACGAACACTGAAGCTTTCTTT

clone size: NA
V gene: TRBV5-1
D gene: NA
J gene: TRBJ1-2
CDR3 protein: CASSDNPEGGYTF
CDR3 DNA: TGCGCCAGCAGTGATAATCCGGAGGGCGGCTACACCTTC

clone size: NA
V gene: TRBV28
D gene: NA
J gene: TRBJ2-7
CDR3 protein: CARGRDSNYEQYF
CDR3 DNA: TGTGCCAGGGGCCGGGACTCCAACTACGAGCAGTACTTC

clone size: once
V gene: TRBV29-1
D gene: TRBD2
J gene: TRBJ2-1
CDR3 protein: CSVGSSGRNPFF
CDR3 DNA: TGCAGCGTTGGGTCTAGCGGGAGGAATCCGTTCTTC

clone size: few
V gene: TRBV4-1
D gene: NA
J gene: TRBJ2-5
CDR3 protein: CASSQGTTRETQYF
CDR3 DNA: TGCGCCAGCAGCCAAGGGACTACGCGAGAGACCCAGTACTTC

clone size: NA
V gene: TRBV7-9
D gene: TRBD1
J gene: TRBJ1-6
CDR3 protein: CASSFGDRGNSPLHF
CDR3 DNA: TGTGCCAGCAGCTTTGGAGACAGGGGGAATTCACCCCTCCACTTT

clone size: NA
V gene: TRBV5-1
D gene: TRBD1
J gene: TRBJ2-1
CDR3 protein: CASSTAPRTGGYNEQFF
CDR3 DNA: TGCGCCAGCAGCACAGCACCTCGGACAGGGGGGTACAATGAGCAGTTCTTC

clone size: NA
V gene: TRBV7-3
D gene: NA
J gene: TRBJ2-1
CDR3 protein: CASSLTLTSGFNEQFF
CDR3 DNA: TGTGCCAGCAGCTTAACCTTGACTAGTGGCTTCAATGAGCAGTTCTTC

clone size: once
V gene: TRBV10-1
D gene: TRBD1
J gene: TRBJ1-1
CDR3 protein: CASKQQYGTGSIRRHRRNTEAFF
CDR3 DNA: TGCGCCAGTAAACAACAATACGGGACAGGGTCGATTCGACGGCATAGGCGGAACACTGAAGCTTTCTTT

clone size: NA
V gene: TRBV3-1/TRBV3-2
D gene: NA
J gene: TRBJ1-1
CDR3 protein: CASSSAGGGTEAFF
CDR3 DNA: TGTGCCAGCAGCTCGGCGGGGGGCGGCACTGAAGCTTTCTTT

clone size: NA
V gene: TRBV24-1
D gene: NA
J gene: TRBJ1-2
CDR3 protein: CATSEGRYGYTF
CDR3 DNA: TGTGCCACCAGTGAGGGGCGCTATGGCTACACCTTC

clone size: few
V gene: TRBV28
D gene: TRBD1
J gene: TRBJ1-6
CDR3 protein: CASSYSGTGGSPLHF
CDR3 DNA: TGTGCCAGCAGTTATTCCGGGACAGGGGGTTCACCCCTCCACTTT

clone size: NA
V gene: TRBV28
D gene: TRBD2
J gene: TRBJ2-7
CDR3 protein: CASSLSGVGGMEQYF
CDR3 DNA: TGTGCCAGCAGTTTAAGCGGAGTCGGGGGGATGGAGCAGTACTTC

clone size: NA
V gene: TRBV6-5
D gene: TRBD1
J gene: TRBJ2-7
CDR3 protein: CASWGQVLGAAEQYF
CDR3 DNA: TGTGCCAGCTGGGGACAGGTATTAGGGGCGGCCGAGCAGTACTTC

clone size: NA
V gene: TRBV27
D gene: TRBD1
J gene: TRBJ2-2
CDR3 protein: CASSRWLDRGRPGELFF
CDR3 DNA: TGTGCCAGCAGTCGGTGGCTCGACAGGGGGCGGCCCGGGGAGCTGTTTTTT

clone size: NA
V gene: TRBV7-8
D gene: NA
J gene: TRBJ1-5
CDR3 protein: CASSPGRDQPQHF
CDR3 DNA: TGTGCCAGCAGCCCCGGCAGGGATCAGCCCCAGCATTTT

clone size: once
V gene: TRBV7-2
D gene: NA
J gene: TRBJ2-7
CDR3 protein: CASSLNEGSIYEQYF
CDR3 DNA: TGTGCCAGCAGCTTAAATGAGGGCAGCATCTACGAGCAGTACTTC

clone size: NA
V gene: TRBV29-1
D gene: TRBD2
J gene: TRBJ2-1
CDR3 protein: CSVALAAKFDEQFF
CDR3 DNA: TGCAGCGTTGCACTAGCGGCAAAGTTCGATGAGCAGTTCTTC

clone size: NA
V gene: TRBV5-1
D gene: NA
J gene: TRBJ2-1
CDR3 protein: CASSLRPGVENEQFF
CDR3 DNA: TGCGCCAGCAGCCTCCGCCCGGGAGTGGAAAATGAGCAGTTCTTC

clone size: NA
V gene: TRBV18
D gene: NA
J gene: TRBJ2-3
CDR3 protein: CASSLLAIAGTDTQYF
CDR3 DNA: TGTGCCAGCTCACTACTGGCCATTGCGGGCACAGATACGCAGTATTTT

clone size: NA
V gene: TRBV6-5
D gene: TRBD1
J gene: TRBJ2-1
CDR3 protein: CACVRGRTSYNEQFF
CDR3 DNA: TGTGCCTGCGTCAGGGGGCGAACCTCCTACAATGAGCAGTTCTTC

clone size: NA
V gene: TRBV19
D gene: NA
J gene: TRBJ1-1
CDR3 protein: CASSTRGTEAFF
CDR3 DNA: TGTGCCAGTAGTACCCGGGGCACTGAAGCTTTCTTT

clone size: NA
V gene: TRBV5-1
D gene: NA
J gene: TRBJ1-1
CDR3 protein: CASSQGWNTEAFF
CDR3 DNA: TGCGCCAGCTCCCAGGGGTGGAACACTGAAGCTTTCTTT

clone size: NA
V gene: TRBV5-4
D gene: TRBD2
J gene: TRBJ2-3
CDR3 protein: CASSLAPLLAGGTDTQYF
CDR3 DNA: TGTGCCAGCAGCTTGGCGCCCCTACTAGCGGGGGGGACAGATACGCAGTATTTT

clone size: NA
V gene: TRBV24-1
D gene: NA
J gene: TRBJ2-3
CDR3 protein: CATRGGNRDTQYF
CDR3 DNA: TGTGCCACCCGGGGCGGGAATCGAGATACGCAGTATTTT

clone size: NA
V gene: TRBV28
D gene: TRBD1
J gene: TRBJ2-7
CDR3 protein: CASSLTGISYGQYF
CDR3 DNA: TGTGCCAGCAGTTTGACAGGGATCAGTTATGGGCAGTACTTC

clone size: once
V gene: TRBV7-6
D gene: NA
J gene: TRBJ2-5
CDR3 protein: CATSKETQYF
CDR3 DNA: TGTGCCACGAGTAAAGAGACCCAGTACTTC

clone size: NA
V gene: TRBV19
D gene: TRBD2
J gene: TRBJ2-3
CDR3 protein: CASVGAGGLGTQYF
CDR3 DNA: TGTGCCAGTGTAGGAGCGGGGGGGCTGGGTACGCAGTATTTT

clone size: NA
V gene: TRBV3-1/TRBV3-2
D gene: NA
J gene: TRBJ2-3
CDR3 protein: CASSQGEGTTDTQYF
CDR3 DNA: TGTGCCAGCAGCCAAGGTGAGGGAACCACAGATACGCAGTATTTT

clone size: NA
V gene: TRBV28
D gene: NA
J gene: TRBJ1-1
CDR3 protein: CASSYPPGGLNTEAFF
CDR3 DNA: TGTGCCAGCAGTTACCCGCCGGGGGGACTGAACACTGAAGCTTTCTTT

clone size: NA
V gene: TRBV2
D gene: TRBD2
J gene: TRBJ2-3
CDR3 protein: CASSPRLAGAGDTQYF
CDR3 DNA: TGTGCCAGCAGTCCCCGGCTAGCGGGGGCTGGGGATACGCAGTATTTT

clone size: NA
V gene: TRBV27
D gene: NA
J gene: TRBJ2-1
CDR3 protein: CASSFRSGGYDEQFF
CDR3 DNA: TGTGCCAGCAGTTTTAGGAGCGGAGGGTACGATGAGCAGTTCTTC

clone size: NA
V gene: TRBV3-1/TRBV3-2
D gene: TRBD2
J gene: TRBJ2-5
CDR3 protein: CASSQDTSGTKETQYF
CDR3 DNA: TGTGCCAGCAGCCAAGATACTAGCGGGACCAAAGAGACCCAGTACTTC

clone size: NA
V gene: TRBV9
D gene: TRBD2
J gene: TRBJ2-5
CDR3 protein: CASSPGLAAKEYF
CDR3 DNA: TGTGCCAGCAGCCCAGGACTAGCGGCAAAGGAGTACTTC

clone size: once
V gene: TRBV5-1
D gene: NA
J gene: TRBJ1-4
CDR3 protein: CASRGDRSSEKLFF
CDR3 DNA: TGCGCCAGCAGAGGAGACCGAAGCAGTGAAAAACTGTTTTTT

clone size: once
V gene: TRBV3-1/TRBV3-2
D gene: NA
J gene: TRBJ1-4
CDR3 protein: CASSHETIVNEKLFF
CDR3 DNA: TGTGCCAGCAGCCACGAGACAATAGTAAATGAAAAACTGTTTTTT

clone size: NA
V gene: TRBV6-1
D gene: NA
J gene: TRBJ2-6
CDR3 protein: CASSDPGSGANVLTF
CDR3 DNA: TGTGCCAGCAGTGATCCCGGGTCTGGGGCCAACGTCCTGACTTTC

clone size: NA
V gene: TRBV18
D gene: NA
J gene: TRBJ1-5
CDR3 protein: CASSPNPSQPQHF
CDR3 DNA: TGTGCCAGCTCACCCAACCCTAGTCAGCCCCAGCATTTT

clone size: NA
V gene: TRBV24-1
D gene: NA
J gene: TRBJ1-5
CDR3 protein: CATGGAPGQPQHF
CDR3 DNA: TGTGCCACCGGGGGCGCTCCGGGGCAGCCCCAGCATTTT

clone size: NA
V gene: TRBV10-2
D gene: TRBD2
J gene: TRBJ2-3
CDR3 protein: CATGPGLASTDTQYF
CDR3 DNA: TGCGCCACAGGACCGGGACTAGCGAGCACAGATACGCAGTATTTT

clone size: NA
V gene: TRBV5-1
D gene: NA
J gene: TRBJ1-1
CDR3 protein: CASSPRSGGEAFF
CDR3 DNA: TGCGCCAGCAGCCCGCGGTCGGGAGGGGAAGCTTTCTTT

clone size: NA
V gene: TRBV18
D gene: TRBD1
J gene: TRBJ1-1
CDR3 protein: CASSPRQGEIEAFF
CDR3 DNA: TGTGCCAGCTCACCACGACAGGGAGAGATTGAAGCTTTCTTT

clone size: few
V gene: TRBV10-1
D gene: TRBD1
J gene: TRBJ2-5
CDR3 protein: CASSRDRAEETQYF
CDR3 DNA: TGCGCCAGCAGTAGGGACAGGGCGGAGGAGACCCAGTACTTC

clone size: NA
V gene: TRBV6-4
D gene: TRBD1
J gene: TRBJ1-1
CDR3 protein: CASSAGQGAEAFF
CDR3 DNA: TGTGCCAGCAGTGCGGGACAGGGGGCTGAAGCTTTCTTT

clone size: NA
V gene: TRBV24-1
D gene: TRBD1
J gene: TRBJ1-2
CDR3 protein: CATSDPGQGEAYGYTF
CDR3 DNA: TGTGCCACCAGTGATCCGGGACAGGGAGAGGCCTATGGCTACACCTTC

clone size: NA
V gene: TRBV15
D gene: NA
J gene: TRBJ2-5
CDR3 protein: CATSRLGTGVLGTQYF
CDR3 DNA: TGTGCCACCAGCAGATTAGGGACTGGGGTGTTGGGAACCCAGTACTTC

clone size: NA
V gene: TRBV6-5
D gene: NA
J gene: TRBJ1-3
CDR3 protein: CARGYRESSGNTIYF
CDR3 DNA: TGTGCCAGGGGGTACAGGGAGAGCTCTGGAAACACCATATATTTT

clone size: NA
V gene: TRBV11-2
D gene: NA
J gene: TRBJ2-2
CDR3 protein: CASSGLAVPGELFF
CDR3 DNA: TGTGCCAGCAGCGGATTAGCGGTCCCCGGGGAGCTGTTTTTT

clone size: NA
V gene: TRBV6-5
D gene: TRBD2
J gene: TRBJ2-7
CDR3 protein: CASSYSRLAGVYEQYF
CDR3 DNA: TGTGCCAGCAGTTACTCGAGACTAGCGGGAGTCTACGAGCAGTACTTC

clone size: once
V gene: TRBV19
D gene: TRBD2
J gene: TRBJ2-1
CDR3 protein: CASRGSGDSSYNEQFF
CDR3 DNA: TGTGCCAGTAGAGGTAGCGGGGACTCCAGCTACAATGAGCAGTTCTTC

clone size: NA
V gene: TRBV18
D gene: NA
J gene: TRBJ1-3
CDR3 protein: CASSPQGQMLGNTIYF
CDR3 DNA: TGTGCCAGCTCACCCCAAGGACAGATGCTTGGAAACACCATATATTTT